Sequencing of this TCR beta chain was carried out in a study of CD8 T cells in ankylosing spondylitis. This CDR3 is built from 15 residues. The germline V gene encodes CDR1 DFQATT and CDR2 SNEGSKA (reference sequence). V lost 6 bases and J 5 bases, leaving 20 bases between the germline ends. TCRdb passed the 5' RACE reads through MiXCR, listing each CDR3 protein once. The data hold about 200,000 distinct CDR3 sequences, with around a quarter observed a single time. V gene TRBV20-1 combines with J gene TRBJ2-1, with D possibly matching TRBD2 (7 bases). This clonotype was obtained from a male donor with ankylosing spondylitis or in good health (not recorded which). Sequences were obtained from blood, either unsorted or a sorted T cell fraction (not recorded which). The CDR3: CSAKRTGGGNNEQFF. The CDR3, as DNA: TGCAGTGCAAAACGGACTGGGGGGGGCAACAATGAGCAGTTCTTC.